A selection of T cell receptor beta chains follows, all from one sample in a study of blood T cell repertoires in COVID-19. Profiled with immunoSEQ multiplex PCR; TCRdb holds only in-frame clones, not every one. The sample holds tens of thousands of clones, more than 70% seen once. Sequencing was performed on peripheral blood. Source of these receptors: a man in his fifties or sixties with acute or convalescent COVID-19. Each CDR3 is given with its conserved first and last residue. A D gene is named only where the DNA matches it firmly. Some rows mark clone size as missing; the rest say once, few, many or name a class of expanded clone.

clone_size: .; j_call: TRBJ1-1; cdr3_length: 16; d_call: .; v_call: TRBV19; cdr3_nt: TGTGCCAGTAGTACGGACATTACCACAGGGAACACTGAAGCTTTCTTT; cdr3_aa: CASSTDITTGNTEAFF
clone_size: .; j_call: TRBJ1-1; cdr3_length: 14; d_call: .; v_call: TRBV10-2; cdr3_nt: TGCGCCAGCAGTTACAGTGTTGGTAACACTGAAGCTTTCTTT; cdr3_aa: CASSYSVGNTEAFF
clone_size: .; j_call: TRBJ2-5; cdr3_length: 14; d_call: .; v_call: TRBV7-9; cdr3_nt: TGTGCCAGCTCTACCGCAGGGCTCCGAGAGACCCAGTACTTC; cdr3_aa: CASSTAGLRETQYF
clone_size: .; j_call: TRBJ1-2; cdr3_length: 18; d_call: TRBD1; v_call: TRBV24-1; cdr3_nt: TGTGCCACCAGTGACCCGGACAGGGGTGGACTACCTAACTATGGCTACACCTTC; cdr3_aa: CATSDPDRGGLPNYGYTF
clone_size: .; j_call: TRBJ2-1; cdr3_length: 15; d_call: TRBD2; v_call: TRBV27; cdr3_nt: TGTGCCAGCAGTTTGAGGTGGGGGACTAGCAATGAGCAGTTCTTC; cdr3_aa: CASSLRWGTSNEQFF
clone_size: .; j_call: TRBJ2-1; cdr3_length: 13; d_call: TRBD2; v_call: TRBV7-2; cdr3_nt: TGTGCCAGCAGTCTAGGCGGGGGGAAGGAGCAGTTCTTC; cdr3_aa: CASSLGGGKEQFF
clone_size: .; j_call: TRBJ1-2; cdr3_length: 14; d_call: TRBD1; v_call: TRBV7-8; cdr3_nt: TGTGCCAGCAGCTTAGGGCAGACAGGGGATGGCTACACCTTC; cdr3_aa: CASSLGQTGDGYTF
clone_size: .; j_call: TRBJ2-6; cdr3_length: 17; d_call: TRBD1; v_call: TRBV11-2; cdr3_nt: TGTGCCAGCAGCTATCCCGGGACAGGGTCTGGGGCCAACGTCCTGACTTTC; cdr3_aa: CASSYPGTGSGANVLTF
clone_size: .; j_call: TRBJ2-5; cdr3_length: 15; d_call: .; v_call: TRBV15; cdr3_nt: TGTGCCACCAGCACAGGGGTGACCCCCCAAGAGACCCAGTACTTC; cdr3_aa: CATSTGVTPQETQYF
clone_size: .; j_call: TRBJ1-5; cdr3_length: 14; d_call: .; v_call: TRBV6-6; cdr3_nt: TGTGCCAGCAGTTTCGAGTTGAGCAATCAGCCCCAGCATTTT; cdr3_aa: CASSFELSNQPQHF
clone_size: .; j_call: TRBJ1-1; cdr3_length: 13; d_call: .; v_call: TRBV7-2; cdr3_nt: TGTGCCAGCAGCTTCCGGACAGCAGATGAAGCTTTCTTT; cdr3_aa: CASSFRTADEAFF
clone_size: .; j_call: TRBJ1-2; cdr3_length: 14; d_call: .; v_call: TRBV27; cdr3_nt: TGTGCCAGCAGCCGAGGACTGTCGTTCTATGGCTACACCTTC; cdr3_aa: CASSRGLSFYGYTF
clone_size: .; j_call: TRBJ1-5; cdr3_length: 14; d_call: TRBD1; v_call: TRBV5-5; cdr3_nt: TGTGCCAGCAGCTCGATGGGACAGTCTCAGCCCCAGCATTTT; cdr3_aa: CASSSMGQSQPQHF
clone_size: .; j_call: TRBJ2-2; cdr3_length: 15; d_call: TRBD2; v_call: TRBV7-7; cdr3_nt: TGTGCTAGCGCTACAGCGGGGTTTAACACCGGGGAGCTGTTTTTT; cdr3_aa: CASATAGFNTGELFF
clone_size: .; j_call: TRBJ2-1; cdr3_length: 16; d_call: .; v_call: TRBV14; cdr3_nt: TGTGCCAGCAGCCAAGAAGGCGGGTGGAGCTACAATGAGCAGTTCTTC; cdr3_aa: CASSQEGGWSYNEQFF
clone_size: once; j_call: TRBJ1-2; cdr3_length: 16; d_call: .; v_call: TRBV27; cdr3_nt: TGTGCCAGCAGGCCACTAAAAGTTGGGGGAGGCGATGGCTACACCTTC; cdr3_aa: CASRPLKVGGGDGYTF
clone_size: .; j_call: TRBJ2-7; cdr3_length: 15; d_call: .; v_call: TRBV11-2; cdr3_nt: TGTGCCAGCAGCTTAGATGCTACTGCTCTCGACGAGCAGTACTTC; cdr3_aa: CASSLDATALDEQYF
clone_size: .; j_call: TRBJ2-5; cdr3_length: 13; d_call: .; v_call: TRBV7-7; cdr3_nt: TGTGCCAGCAGCCCCCCAGGGAAGGAGACCCAGTACTTC; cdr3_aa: CASSPPGKETQYF
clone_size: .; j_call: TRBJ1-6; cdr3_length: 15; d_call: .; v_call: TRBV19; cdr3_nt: TGTGCCAGTAGTATAGATCGGGCAGGGTCTTCACCCCTCCACTTT; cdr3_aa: CASSIDRAGSSPLHF
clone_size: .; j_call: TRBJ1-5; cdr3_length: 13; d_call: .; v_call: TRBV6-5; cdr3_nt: TGTGCCAGCAGTTCCCGGGGTGGGCAGCCCCAGCATTTT; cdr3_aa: CASSSRGGQPQHF
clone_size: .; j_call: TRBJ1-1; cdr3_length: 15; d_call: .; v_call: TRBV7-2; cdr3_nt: TGTGCCAGCGGGGCCCGGTCTATACTGAACACTGAAGCTTTCTTT; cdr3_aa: CASGARSILNTEAFF
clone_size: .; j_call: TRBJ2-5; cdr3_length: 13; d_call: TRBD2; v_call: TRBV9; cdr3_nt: TGTGCCAGCAGCGAGGGAGGGTGGGAGACCCAGTACTTC; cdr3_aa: CASSEGGWETQYF
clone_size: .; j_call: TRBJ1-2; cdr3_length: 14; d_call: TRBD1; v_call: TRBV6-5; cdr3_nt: TGTGCCAGCAGTTACAGACGGACAGGGCAGGGCTACACCTTC; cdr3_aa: CASSYRRTGQGYTF
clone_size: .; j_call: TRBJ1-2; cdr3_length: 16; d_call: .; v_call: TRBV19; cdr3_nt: TGTGCCAGTAACGCAAGGGGGGGGCAGGGAAACTATGGCTACACCTTC; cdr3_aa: CASNARGGQGNYGYTF
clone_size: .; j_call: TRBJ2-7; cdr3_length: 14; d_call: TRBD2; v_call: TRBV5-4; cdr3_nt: TGTGCCACAGGGGAGACGGGGGGGCCTTACGAGCAGTACTTC; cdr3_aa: CATGETGGPYEQYF
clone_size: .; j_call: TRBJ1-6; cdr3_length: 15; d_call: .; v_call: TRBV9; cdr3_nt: TGTGCCAGCAGTTCCACGAGCTCCTATAATTCACCCCTCCACTTT; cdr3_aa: CASSSTSSYNSPLHF
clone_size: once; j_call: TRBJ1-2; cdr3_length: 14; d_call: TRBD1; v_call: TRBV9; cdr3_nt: TGTGCCAGCAGCCTAGCCGAGGGGGCTATTGGCTACACCTTC; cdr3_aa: CASSLAEGAIGYTF
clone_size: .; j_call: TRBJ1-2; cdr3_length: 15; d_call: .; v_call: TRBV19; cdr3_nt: TGTGCCAGTAGTATAGGTGGTCGGGGGATAGGCGACTACACCTTC; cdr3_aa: CASSIGGRGIGDYTF
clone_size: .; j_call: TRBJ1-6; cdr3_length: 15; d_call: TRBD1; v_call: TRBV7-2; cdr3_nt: TGTGCCAGCAGCTCTCAGGGGGAGTCGAATTCACCCCTCCACTTT; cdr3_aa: CASSSQGESNSPLHF
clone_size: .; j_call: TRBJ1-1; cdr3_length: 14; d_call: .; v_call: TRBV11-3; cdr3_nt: TGTGCCAGCAGCCCACAGGGAGAGAACACTGAAGCTTTCTTT; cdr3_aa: CASSPQGENTEAFF
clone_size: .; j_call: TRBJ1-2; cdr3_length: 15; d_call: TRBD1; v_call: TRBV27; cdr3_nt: TGTGCCAGCAGCCCGGGACAGGGGTTTAACTATGGCTACACCTTC; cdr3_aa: CASSPGQGFNYGYTF
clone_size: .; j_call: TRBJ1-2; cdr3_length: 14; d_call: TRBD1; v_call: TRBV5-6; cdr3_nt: TGTGCCAGCAGCACCCAACAGGGGATCTATGGCTACACCTTC; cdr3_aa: CASSTQQGIYGYTF
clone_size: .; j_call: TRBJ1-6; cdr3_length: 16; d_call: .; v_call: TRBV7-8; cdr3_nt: TGTGCCAGCAGCTTGGCTTCGAGAGGGAGTTACTCACCCCTCCACTTT; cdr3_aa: CASSLASRGSYSPLHF
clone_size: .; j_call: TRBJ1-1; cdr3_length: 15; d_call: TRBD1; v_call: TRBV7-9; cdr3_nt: TGTGCCAGCAGCCCGGACAGGTCACATAACACTGAAGCTTTCTTT; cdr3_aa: CASSPDRSHNTEAFF
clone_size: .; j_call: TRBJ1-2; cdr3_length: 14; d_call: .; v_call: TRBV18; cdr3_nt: TGTGCCAGCTCACCCAGCGATTATAACTATGGCTACACCTTC; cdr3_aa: CASSPSDYNYGYTF
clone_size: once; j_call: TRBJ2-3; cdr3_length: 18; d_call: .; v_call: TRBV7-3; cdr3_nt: TGTGCCAGCAGCTTATTAGGTACAGGGTCCACTAGCACAGATACGCAGTATTTT; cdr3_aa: CASSLLGTGSTSTDTQYF
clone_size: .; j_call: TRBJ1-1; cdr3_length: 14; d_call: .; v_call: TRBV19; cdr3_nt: TGTGCCAGTAGTATAGGAGAGGAGAACACTGAAGCTTTCTTT; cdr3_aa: CASSIGEENTEAFF
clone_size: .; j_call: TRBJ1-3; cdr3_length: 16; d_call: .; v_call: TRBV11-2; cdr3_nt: TGTGCCAGCAGCGTTATTGCGAGTGTCTCTGGAAACACCATATATTTT; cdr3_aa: CASSVIASVSGNTIYF
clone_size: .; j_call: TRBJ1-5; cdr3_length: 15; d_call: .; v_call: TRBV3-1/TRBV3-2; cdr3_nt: TGTGCCAGCAGCCACGGGGGAGGGGGCAATCAGCCCCAGCATTTT; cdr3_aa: CASSHGGGGNQPQHF
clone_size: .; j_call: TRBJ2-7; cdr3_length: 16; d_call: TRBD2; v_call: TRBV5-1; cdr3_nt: TGCGCCAGCAGCTTTTGGGGGGGACGCCTCTCCTACGAGCAGTACTTC; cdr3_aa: CASSFWGGRLSYEQYF
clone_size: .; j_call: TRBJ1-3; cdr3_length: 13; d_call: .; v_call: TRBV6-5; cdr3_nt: TGTGCCAGCAGTCGGACAAGGGGAAACACCATATATTTT; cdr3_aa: CASSRTRGNTIYF
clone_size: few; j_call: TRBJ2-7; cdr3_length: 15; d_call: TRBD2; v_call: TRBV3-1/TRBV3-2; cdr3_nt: TGTGCCAGCAGCCAGAGTCGTATGCTAGCGGGTGAGCAGTACTTC; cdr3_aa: CASSQSRMLAGEQYF
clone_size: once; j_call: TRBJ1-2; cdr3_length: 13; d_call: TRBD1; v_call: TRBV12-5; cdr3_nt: TGTGCTAGTGGACCACAGGGGGACTATGGCTACACCTTC; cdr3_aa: CASGPQGDYGYTF
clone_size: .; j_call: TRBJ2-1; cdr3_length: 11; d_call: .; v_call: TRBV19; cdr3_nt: TGTGCCAGTACCCAACAAAATGAGCAGTTCTTC; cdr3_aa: CASTQQNEQFF
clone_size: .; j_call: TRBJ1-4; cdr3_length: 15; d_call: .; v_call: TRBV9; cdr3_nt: TGTGCCAGCAGCACCGGCGGTGCAACTAATGAAAAACTGTTTTTT; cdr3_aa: CASSTGGATNEKLFF
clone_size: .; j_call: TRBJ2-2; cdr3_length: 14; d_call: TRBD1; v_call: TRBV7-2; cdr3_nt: TGTGCCAGCAGCCCTCAACAGGGGACCGGGGAGCTGTTTTTT; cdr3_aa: CASSPQQGTGELFF
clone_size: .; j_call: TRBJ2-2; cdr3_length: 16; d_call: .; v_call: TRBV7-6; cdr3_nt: TGTGCCAGCAGCTTAGCCGGCAGGGTAGGAACCGGGGAGCTGTTTTTT; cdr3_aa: CASSLAGRVGTGELFF
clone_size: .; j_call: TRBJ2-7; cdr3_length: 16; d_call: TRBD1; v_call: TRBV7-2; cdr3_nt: TGTGCCAGCAGCTTAGTAGCAGGACAGGGACCCTACGAGCAGTACTTC; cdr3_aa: CASSLVAGQGPYEQYF
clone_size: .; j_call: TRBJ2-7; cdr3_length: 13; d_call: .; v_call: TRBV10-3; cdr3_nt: TGTGCCATCACAGATACTAGCTCCTACGAGCAGTACTTC; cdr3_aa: CAITDTSSYEQYF
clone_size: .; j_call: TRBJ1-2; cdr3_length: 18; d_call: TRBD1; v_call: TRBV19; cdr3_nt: TGTGCCAGTAGTTCTTCCGGGACAGGGGCCCATATGGATCATGGCTACACCTTC; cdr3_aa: CASSSSGTGAHMDHGYTF
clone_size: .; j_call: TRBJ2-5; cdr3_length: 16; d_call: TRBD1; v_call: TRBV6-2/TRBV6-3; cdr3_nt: TGTGCCAGCATCCCTAGGGGGACAGGAGCAATGGGGACCCAGTACTTC; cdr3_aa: CASIPRGTGAMGTQYF
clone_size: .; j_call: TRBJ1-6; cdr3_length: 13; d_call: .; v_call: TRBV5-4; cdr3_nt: TGTGCCAGCAGCTTTAGCGAGAATTCACCCCTCCACTTT; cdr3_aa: CASSFSENSPLHF